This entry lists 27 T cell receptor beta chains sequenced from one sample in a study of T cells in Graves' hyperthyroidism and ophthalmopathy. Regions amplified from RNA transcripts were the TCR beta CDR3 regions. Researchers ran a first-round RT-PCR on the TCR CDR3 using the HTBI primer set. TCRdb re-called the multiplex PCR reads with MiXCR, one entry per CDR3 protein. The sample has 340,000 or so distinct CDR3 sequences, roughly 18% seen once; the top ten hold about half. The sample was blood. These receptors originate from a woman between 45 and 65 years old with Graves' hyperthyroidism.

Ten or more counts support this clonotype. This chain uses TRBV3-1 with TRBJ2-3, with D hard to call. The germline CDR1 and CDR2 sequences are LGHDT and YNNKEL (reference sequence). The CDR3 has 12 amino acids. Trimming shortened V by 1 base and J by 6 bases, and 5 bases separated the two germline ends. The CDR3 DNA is TGTGCCAGCAGCCAAGCAATGGATACGCAGTATTTT. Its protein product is CASSQAMDTQYF.

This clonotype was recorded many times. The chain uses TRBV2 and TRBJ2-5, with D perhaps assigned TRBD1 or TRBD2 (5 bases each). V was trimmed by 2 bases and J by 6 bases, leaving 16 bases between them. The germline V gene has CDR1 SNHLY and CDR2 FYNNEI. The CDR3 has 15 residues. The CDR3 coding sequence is TGTGCCAGCAGTGAATTTACGGGGCTGGTGAAGACCCAGTACTTC. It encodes CASSEFTGLVKTQYF.

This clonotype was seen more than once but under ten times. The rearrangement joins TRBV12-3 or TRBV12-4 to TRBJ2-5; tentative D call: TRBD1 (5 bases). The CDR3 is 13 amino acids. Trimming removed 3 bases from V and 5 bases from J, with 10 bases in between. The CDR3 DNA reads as TGTGCCAGCAGTTTTATGGGGCGGGAGACCCAGTACTTC. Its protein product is CASSFMGRETQYF.

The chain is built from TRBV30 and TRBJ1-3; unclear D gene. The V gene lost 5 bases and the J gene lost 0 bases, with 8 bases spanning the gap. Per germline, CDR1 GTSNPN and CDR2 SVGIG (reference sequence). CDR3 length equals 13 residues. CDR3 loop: CAWAWSSGNTIYF. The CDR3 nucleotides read TGTGCCTGGGCCTGGAGCTCTGGAAACACCATATATTTT.

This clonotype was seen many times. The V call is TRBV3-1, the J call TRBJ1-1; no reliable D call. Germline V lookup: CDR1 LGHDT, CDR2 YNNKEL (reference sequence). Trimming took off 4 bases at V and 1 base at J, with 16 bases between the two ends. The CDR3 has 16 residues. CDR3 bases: TGTGCCAGCAGCCCACCTCCCTGGTCGGGGAACACTGAAGCTTTCTTT. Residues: CASSPPPWSGNTEAFF.

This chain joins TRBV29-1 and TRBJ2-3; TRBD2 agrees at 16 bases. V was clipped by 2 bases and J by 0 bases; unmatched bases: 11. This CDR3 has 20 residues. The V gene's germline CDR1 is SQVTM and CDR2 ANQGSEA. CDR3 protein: CSVETGGTSGRAASTDTQYF. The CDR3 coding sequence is TGCAGCGTTGAAACCGGTGGGACTAGCGGGAGGGCTGCTAGCACAGATACGCAGTATTTT.

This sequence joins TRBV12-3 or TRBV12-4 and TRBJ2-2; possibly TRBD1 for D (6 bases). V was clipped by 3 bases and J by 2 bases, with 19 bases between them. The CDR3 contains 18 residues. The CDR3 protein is CASSFFLIRDTNTGELFF. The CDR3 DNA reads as TGTGCCAGCAGTTTCTTCCTTATCCGGGACACCAACACCGGGGAGCTGTTTTTT.

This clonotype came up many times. The CDR3 DNA follows: TGTGCCAGCCGAGACGGACTAGCGGGCACAGATACGCAGTATTTT. Its protein product is CASRDGLAGTDTQYF. The chain links TRBV2 to TRBJ2-3, with 10 bases identical to TRBD2. The trim removed 8 bases at V and 1 base at J, leaving 6 bases unmatched. The CDR3 sequence is 15 residues long. Germline lookup yields CDR1 SNHLY and CDR2 FYNNEI. Full variable domain (rest looked up from reference TRBV2 and TRBJ2-3): EPEVTQTPSHQVTQMGQEVILRCVPISNHLYFYWYRQILGQKVEFLVSFYNNEISEKSEIFDDQFSVERPDGSNFTLKIRSTKLEDSAMYFCASRDGLAGTDTQYFGPGTRLTVL.

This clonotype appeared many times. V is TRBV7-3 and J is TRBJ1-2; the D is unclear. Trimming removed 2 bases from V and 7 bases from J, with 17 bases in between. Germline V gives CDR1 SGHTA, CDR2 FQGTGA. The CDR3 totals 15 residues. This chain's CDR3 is CASSLAPGGNGGYTF. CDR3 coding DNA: TGTGCCAGCAGCTTAGCCCCCGGAGGGAACGGTGGCTACACCTTC.

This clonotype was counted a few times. The CDR3 here is CASSLGLDQFF. The DNA of the CDR3 is TGTGCCAGCAGCTTGGGACTGGATCAGTTCTTC. The chain links TRBV11-2 to TRBJ2-1, with TRBD2 as a possible D gene (6 bases). V shed 3 bases and J shed 13 bases, with 10 bases lying between them. This CDR3 has 11 residues. The germline V gene has CDR1 SGHAT and CDR2 FQNNGV.

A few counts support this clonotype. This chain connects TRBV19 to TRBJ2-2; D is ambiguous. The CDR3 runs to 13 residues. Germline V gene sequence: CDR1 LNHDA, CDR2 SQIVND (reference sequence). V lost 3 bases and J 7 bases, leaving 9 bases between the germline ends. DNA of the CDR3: TGTGCCAGTAGTATGCAGAGTGGCGGGGAGCTGTTTTTT. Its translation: CASSMQSGGELFF.

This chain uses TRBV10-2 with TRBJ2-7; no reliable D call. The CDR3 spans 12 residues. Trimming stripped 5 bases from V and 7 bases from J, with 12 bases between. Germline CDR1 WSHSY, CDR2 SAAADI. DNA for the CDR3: TGCGCCAGCAGTCCGGGTTACACTGAGCAGTACGTC. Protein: CASSPGYTEQYV.

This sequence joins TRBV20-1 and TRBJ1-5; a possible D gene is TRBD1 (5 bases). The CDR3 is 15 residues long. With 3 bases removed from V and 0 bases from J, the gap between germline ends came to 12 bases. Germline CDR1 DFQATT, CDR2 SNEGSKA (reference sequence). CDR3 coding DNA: TGCAGTGCTAGCTCTGGGGGTGATAGCAATCAGCCCCAGCATTTT. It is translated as CSASSGGDSNQPQHF.

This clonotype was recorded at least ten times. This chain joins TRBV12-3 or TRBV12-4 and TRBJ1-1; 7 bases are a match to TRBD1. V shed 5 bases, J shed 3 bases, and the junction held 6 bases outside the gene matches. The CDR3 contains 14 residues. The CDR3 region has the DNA TGTGCCAGCAGTCCACAGGGGTCGCACACTGAAGCTTTCTTT. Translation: CASSPQGSHTEAFF.

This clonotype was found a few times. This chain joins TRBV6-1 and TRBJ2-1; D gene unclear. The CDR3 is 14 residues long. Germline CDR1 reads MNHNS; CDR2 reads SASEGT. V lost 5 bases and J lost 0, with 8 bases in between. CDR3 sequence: CASSSLISYNEQFF. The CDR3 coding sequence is TGTGCCAGCAGTTCCCTTATCTCCTACAATGAGCAGTTCTTC.

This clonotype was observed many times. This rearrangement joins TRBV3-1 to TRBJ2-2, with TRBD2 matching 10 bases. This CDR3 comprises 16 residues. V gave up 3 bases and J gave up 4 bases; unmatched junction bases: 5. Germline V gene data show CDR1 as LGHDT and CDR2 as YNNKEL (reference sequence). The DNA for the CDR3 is TGTGCCAGCAGCCACCAGCGGGGGGGCGCCACCGGGGAGCTGTTTTTT. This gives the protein CASSHQRGGATGELFF.

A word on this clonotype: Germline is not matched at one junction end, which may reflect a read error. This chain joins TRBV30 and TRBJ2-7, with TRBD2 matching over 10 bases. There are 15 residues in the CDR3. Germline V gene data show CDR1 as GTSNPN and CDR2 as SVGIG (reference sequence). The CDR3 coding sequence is TGTGTCTGGGGGAGGGGAACTAGCGGGATTCGGGAGCAGTACTTC. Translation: CVWGRGTSGIREQYF. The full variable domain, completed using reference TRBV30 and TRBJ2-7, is SQTIHQWPATLVQPVGSPLSLECTVEGTSNPNLYWYRQAAGRGLQLLFYSVGIGQISSEVPQNLSASRPQDRQFILSSKKLLLSDSGFYLCVWGRGTSGIREQYFGPGTRLTVT.

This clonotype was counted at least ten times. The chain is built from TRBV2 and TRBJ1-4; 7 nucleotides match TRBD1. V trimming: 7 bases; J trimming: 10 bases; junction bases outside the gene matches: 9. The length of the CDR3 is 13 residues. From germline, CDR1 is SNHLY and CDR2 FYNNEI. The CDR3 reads CASTEDRSGKLFF. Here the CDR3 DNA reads TGTGCCAGCACTGAGGACAGGTCGGGAAAACTGTTTTTT.

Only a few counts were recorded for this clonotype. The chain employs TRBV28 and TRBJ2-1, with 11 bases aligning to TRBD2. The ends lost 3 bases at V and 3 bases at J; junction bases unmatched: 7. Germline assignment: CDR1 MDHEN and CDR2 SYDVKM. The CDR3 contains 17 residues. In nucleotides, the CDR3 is TGTGCCAGCAGTTTGCTTCGGACTAGCGGGCTCTACAATGAGCAGTTCTTC. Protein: CASSLLRTSGLYNEQFF.

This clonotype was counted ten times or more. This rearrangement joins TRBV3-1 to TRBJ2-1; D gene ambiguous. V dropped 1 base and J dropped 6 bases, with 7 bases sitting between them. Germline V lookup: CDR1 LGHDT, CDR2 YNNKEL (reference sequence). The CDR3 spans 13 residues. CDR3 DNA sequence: TGTGCCAGCAGCCAAGGAAGGATCAATGAGCAGTTCTTC. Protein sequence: CASSQGRINEQFF.

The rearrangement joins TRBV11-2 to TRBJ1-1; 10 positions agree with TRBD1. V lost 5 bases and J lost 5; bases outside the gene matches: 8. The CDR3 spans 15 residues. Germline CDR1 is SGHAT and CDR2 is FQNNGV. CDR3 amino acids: CASSNTGTGDTEAFF. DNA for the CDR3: TGTGCCAGCAGCAATACCGGGACAGGGGATACTGAAGCTTTCTTT.

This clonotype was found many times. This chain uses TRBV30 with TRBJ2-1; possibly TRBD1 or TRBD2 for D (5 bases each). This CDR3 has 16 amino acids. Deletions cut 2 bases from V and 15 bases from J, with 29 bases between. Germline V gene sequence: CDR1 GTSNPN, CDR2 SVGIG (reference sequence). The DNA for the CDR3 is TGTGCCTGGAGTAGCCCGCTCCGGGACGGAGTTTTCCGGCCGTTCTTC. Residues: CAWSSPLRDGVFRPFF.

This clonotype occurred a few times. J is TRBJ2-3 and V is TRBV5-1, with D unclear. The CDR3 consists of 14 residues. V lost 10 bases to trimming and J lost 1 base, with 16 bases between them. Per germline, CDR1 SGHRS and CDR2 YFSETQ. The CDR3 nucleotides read TGCGCCTGCCACCGGGTGGGCGGCACAGATACGCAGTATTTT. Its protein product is CACHRVGGTDTQYF.

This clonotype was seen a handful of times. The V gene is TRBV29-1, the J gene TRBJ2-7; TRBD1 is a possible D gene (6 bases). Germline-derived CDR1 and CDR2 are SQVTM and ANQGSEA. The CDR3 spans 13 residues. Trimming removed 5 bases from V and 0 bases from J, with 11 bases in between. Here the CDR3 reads CSVQGSGSYEQYF. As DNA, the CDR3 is TGCAGCGTTCAGGGGAGCGGCTCCTACGAGCAGTACTTC.

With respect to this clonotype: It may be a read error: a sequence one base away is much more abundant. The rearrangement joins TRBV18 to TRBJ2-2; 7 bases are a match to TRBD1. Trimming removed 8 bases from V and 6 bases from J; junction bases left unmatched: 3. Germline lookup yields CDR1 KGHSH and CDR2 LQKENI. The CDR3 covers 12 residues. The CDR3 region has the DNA TGTGCCAGCGCCGACAGGGCCGGGGAGCTGTTTTTT. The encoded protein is CASADRAGELFF.

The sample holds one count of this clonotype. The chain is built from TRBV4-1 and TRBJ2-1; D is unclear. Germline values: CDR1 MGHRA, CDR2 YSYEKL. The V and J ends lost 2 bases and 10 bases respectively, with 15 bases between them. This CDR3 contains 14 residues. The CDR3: CASSQLQSSYEQFF. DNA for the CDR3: TGCGCCAGCAGCCAACTACAGAGCTCCTACGAGCAGTTCTTC.

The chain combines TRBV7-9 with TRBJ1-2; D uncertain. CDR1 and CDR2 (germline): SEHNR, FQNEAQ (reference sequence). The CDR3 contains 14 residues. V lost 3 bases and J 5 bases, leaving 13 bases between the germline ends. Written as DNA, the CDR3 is TGTGCCAGCAGCTTTAAGGGAGGGATATATGGCTACACCTTC. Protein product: CASSFKGGIYGYTF. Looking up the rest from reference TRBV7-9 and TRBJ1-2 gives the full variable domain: DTGVSQNPRHKITKRGQNVTFRCDPISEHNRLYWYRQTLGQGPEFLTYFQNEAQLEKSRLLSDRFSAERPKGSFSTLEIQRTEQGDSAMYLCASSFKGGIYGYTFGSGTRLTVV.